This T cell receptor beta chain comes out of a study of T cells after yellow fever vaccination. Each CDR3 protein gets one entry after TCRdb re-called the 5' RACE reads with MiXCR. The top ten hold about 13% of the sample, which has 510,000 or so distinct CDR3 sequences, about 19% seen once. Regarding the study as a whole: Post-booster repertoires again held most primary-vaccination clones (around 95% CD4, 88% CD8). Within FACS-sorted repertoires, abundant clonotypes contaminating from the bulk population could be present. Clonotypes appearing in both CD4 and CD8 compartments existed, and their share was small.

V gave up 0 bases and J gave up 5 bases; unmatched junction bases: 11. This CDR3 region has 17 residues. The germline gives CDR1 SGHRS, CDR2 YFSETQ. With regard to this clonotype: Its specificity is unknown.

Sample: PBMCs, taken 15 days after the yellow fever booster vaccination. The clonotype comes from a man aged 25 to 40 who received the YFV17D yellow fever vaccine. J is TRBJ2-7 and V is TRBV5-1, with TRBD1 matching over 10 bases. CDR3 bases: TGCGCCAGCAGCTTGGTGCTGGGACAGGGGAGGATTAACGAGCAGTACTTC. The encoded protein is CASSLVLGQGRINEQYF.